The source of this T cell receptor (beta chain) is a study of human T cells and chemical hapten exposure. The CDR3 sequence is 20 residues long. V gave up 5 bases and J gave up 1 base; unmatched junction bases: 17. The sample's time point: pre-sensitization, week 0. The treatment is: therapeutic diphenylcyclopropenone sensitization with weekly scalp DPC. This clonotype has a handful of counts. The antigen remains unidentified. TCRdb reprocessed the RACE reads via MiXCR and lists one record per CDR3 protein. The repertoire holds more than 75,000 distinct CDR3 sequences, roughly 8.8% seen once, with approximately 3.9% in the top ten. Points from the study as a whole: Expanded TCRs clustered into significantly more large CDR3 similarity groups than controls, the analysis revealed. Donor immune responses may differ from healthy people's, since all donors had alopecia.

This sequence joins TRBV12-3 or TRBV12-4 and TRBJ2-1; the match to TRBD1 covers 10 bases. The sample was whole blood, taken in connection with sensitization to the hapten diphenylcyclopropenone (DPC). This TCR derives from a woman in her forties with alopecia areata. Some clones in this sample may be carry-over from other donors' samples. CDR3 residues: CASSPTRDRGPTNSYNEQFF. The CDR3 DNA reads as TGTGCCAGCAGTCCGACCCGCGACAGGGGGCCAACTAATTCCTACAATGAGCAGTTCTTC.